The present T cell receptor beta chain was sequenced within a study of glioma-infiltrating T cells after dendritic cell vaccination. V lost 3 bases to trimming and J lost 3 bases, with 12 bases between them. Germline V lookup: CDR1 SGHNT, CDR2 YENEEA. This CDR3 has 14 amino acids. The primer mix had 60 V beta and 13 J beta primers. Some clones are missing from TCRdb's copy, which holds only in-frame ones; the method was immunoSEQ multiplex PCR. The sample yields roughly 80,000 clones, about nine tenths seen once. Time point meaning: after dendritic cell vaccination, including at tumor progression/relapse.

The sequencing here drew on blood, taken after dendritic cell vaccination. This TCR was sampled from a human donor with glioblastoma. The chain employs TRBV11-3 and TRBJ2-7, with a tentative D call TRBD1 (7 bases). The CDR3 protein is CASSLFRGDYEQYF. The CDR3 region has the DNA TGTGCCAGCAGCTTGTTCAGGGGGGACTACGAGCAGTACTTC.